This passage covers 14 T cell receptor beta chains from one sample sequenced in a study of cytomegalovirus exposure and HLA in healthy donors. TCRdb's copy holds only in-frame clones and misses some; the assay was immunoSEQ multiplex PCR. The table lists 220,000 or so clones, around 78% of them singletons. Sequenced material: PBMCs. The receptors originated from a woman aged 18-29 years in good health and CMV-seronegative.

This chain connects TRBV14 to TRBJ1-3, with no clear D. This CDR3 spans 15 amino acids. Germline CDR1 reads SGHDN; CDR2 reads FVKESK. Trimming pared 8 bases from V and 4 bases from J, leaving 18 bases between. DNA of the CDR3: TGTGCCAGCGCCGCGAGAAGCTTCGGCGGAAACACCATATATTTT. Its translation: CASAARSFGGNTIYF.

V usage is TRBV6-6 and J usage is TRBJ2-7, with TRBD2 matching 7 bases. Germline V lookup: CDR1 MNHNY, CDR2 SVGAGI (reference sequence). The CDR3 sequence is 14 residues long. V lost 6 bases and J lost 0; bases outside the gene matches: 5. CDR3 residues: CASSVGGSSYEQYF. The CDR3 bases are TGTGCCAGCAGCGTGGGGGGGAGCTCCTACGAGCAGTACTTC.

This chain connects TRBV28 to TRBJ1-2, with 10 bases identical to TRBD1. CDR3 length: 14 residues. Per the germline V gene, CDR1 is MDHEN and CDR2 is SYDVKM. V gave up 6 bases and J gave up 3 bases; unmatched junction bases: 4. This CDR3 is CASRAGQGDYGYTF. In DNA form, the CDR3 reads TGTGCCAGCAGAGCCGGACAGGGGGACTATGGCTACACCTTC.

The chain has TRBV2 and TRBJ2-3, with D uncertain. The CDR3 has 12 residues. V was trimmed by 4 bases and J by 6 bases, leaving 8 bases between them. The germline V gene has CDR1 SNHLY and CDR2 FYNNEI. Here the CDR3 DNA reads TGTGCCAGCAGTGCTAGGGTTGATACGCAGTATTTT. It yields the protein CASSARVDTQYF.

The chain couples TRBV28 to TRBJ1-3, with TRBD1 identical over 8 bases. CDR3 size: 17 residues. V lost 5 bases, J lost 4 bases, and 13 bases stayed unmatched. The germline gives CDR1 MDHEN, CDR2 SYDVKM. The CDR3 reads CASSTTTGTGTGNTIYF. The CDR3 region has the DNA TGTGCCAGCAGTACAACCACGGGGACAGGCACCGGAAACACCATATATTTT.

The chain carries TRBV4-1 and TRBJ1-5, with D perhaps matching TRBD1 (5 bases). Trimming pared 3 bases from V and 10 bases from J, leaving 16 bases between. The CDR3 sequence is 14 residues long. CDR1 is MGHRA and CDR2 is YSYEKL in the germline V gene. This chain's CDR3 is CASSHITGGEPQHF. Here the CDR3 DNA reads TGCGCCAGCAGCCATATCACCGGGGGGGAACCCCAGCATTTT.

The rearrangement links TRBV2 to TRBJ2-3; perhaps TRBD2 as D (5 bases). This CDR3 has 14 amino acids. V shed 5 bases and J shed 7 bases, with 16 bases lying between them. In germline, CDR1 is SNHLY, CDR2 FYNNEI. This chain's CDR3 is CASSPSTTLYTQYF. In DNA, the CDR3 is TGTGCCAGCAGTCCTAGCACGACCCTGTATACGCAGTATTTT.

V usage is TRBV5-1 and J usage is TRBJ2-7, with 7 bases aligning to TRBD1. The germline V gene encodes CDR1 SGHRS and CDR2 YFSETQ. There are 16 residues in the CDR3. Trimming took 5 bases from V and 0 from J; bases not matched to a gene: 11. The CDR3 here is CASSLTGTDFSYEQYF. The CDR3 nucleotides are TGCGCCAGCAGTTTGACCGGGACAGACTTCTCCTACGAGCAGTACTTC.

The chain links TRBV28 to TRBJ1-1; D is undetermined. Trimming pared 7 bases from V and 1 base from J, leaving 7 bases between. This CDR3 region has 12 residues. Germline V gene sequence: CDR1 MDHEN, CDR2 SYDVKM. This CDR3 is CASMAENTEAFF. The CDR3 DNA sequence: TGTGCCAGCATGGCGGAGAACACTGAAGCTTTCTTT.

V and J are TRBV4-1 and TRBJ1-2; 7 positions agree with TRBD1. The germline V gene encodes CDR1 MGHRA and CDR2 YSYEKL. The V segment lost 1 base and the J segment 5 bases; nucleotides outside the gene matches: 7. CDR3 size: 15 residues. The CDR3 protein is CASSQGQGVGYGYTF. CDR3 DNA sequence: TGCGCCAGCAGCCAAGGGCAGGGGGTTGGATATGGCTACACCTTC.

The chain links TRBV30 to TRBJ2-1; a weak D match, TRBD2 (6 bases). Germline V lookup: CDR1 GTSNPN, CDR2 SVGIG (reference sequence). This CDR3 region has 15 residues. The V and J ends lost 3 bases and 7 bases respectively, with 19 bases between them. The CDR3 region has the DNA TGTGCCTGGAGGGAAAGCACCAGGCGGGATAATGAGCAGTTCTTC. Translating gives CAWRESTRRDNEQFF.

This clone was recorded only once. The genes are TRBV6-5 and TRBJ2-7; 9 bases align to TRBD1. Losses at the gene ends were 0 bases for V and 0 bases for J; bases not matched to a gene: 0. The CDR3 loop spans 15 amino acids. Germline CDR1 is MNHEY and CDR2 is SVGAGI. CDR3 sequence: CASSYSTGGSYEQYF. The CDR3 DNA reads TGTGCCAGCAGTTACTCGACAGGGGGCTCCTACGAGCAGTACTTC.

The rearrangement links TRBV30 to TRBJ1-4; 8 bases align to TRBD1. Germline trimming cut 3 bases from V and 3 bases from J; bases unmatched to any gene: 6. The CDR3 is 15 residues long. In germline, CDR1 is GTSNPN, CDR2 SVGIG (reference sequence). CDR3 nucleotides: TGTGCCTGGAGGACCAGGGGGCTGGCTAATGAAAAACTGTTTTTT. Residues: CAWRTRGLANEKLFF.

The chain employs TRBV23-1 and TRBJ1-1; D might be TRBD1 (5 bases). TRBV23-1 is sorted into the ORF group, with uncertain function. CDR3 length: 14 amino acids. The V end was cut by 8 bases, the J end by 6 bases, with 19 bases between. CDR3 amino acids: CASSGGTATAEAFF. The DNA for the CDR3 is TGCGCCAGCTCTGGGGGAACGGCTACGGCTGAAGCTTTCTTT.